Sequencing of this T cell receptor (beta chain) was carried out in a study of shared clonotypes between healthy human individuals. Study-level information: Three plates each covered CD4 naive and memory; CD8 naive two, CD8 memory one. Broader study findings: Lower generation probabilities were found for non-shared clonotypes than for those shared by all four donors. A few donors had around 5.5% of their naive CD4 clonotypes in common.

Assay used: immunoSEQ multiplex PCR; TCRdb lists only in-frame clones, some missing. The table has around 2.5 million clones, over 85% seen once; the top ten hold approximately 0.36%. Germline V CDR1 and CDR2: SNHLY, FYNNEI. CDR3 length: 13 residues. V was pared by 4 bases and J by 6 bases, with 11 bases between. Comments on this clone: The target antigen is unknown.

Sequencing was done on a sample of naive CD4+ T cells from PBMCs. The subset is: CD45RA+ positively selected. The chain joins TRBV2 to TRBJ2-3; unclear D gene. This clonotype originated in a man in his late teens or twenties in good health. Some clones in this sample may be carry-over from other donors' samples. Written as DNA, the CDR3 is TGTGCCAGCAGTGGAGACTTAGGGGATACGCAGTATTTT. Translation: CASSGDLGDTQYF.